This T cell receptor beta chain was captured by sequencing in a study of blood T cell repertoires in COVID-19. Study context: Nucleic acid was either cDNA or gDNA, and it came from T cells, B-cell-depleted T cells, or PBMCs.

This clone was seen just once. The data were produced by immunoSEQ multiplex PCR, yet TCRdb's version contains in-frame clones alone and is incomplete. Counted here are under 95,000 clones, approximately 80% occurring once; the ten biggest clones make up 11%. Germline CDR1 and CDR2: SGDLS and YYNGEE. The CDR3 is 15 amino acids. Trimming took off 7 bases at V and 2 bases at J, with 16 bases between the two ends. The chain is built from TRBV9 and TRBJ1-3; D is unresolved. The sequence came from a middle-aged man with acute or convalescent COVID-19. Material for sequencing was peripheral blood. CDR3 sequence: CASGGSQLPGNTIYF. In DNA, the CDR3 is TGTGCCAGCGGAGGTAGCCAGCTACCTGGAAACACCATATATTTT.